The sequence of this T cell receptor (beta chain) was determined in a study of memory CD4+ T cells and cytomegalovirus serostatus. The overall study: Donors were healthy Belgian adults, several CMV seropositive and approximately 23 seronegative.

The sort gate was single viable CD3+CD4+CD8-CD45RO+ cells for memory CD4+ T cells. The length of the CDR3 is 16 residues. CDR1 and CDR2 (germline): LNHDA, SQIVND (reference sequence). V shed 3 bases and J shed 0 bases, with 12 bases lying between them. Clones were read by immunoSEQ multiplex PCR, and TCRdb kept only the in-frame ones, dropping some. The sample gives 80,000 or so clones, around 82% of which show up once; approximately 2.4% is in the top ten. V gene TRBV19 combines with J gene TRBJ2-1; either TRBD1 or TRBD2 may fit D (5 bases each). What was sequenced was memory CD4+ T cells from blood. The receptor comes from an adult in good health and CMV-seropositive. The CDR3 spells CASSISRGSSYNEQFF. The CDR3 DNA reads as TGTGCCAGTAGTATCTCCCGGGGCAGCTCCTACAATGAGCAGTTCTTC.